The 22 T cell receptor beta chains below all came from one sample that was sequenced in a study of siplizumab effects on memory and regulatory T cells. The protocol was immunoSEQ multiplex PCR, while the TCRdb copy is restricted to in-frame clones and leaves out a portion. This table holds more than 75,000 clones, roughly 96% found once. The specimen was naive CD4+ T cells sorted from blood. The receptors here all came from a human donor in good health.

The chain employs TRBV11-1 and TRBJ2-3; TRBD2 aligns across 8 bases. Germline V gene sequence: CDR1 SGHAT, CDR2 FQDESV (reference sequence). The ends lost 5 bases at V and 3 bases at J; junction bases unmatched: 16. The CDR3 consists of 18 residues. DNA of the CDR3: TGTGCCAGCAGCCCACAACAGCGGGGGAGAATCCCTACAGATACGCAGTATTTT. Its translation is CASSPQQRGRIPTDTQYF.

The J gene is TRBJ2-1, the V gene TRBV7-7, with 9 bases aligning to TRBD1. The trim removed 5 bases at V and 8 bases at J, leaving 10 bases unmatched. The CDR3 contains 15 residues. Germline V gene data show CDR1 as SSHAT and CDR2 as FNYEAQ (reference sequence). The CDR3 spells CASSPGTGTVYEQFF. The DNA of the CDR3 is TGTGCCAGCAGCCCCGGGACAGGGACAGTGTATGAGCAGTTCTTC. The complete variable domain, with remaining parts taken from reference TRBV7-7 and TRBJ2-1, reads GAGVSQSPRYKVTKRGQDVTLRCDPISSHATLYWYQQALGQGPEFLTYFNYEAQPDKSGLPSDRFSAERPEGSISTLTIQRTEQRDSAMYRCASSPGTGTVYEQFFGPGTRLTVL.

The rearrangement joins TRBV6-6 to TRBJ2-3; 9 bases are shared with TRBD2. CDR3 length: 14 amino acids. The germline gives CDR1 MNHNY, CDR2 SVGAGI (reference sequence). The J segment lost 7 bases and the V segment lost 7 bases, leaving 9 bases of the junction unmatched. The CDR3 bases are TGTGCCAGCACCTCGGGACTAGCTGGGTATACGCAGTATTTT. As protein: CASTSGLAGYTQYF.

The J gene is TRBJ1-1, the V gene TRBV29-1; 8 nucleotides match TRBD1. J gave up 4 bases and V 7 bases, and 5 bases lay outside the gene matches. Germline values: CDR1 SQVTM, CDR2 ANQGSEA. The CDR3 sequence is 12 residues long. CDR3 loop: CSATGGRTEAFF. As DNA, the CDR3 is TGCAGCGCCACAGGGGGTCGCACTGAAGCTTTCTTT.

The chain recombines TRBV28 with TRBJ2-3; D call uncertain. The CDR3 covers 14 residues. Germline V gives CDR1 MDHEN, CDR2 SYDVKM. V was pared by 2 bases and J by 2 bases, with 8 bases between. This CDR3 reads CASSLRGFTDTQYF. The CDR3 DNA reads TGTGCCAGCAGTTTACGTGGGTTCACAGATACGCAGTATTTT.

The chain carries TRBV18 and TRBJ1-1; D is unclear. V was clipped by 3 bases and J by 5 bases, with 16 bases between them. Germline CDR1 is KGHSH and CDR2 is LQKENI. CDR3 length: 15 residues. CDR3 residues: CASSPLGVLLTEAFF. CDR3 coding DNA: TGTGCCAGCTCACCTTTAGGAGTTCTCCTAACTGAAGCTTTCTTT.

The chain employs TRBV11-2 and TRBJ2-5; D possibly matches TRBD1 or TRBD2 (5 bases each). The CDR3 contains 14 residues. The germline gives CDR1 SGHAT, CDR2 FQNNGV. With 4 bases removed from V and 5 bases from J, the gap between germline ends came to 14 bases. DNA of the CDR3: TGTGCCAGCAGCTCGGGACCTGGGTTGGAGACCCAGTACTTC. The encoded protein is CASSSGPGLETQYF.

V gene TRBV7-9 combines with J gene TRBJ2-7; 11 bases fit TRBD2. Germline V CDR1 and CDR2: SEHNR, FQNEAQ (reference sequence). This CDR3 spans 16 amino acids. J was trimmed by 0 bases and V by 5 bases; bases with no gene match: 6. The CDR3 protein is CASSPSGGFLSYEQYF. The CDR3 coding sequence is TGTGCCAGCAGCCCTAGCGGGGGGTTCCTCTCCTACGAGCAGTACTTC.

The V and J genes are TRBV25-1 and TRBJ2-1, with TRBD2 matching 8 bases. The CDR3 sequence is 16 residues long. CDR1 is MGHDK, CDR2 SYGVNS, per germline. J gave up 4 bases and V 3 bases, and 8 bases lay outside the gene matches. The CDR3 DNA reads TGTGCCAGCAGTGACCCCCGGGGGGGCGTTTACAATGAGCAGTTCTTC. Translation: CASSDPRGGVYNEQFF.

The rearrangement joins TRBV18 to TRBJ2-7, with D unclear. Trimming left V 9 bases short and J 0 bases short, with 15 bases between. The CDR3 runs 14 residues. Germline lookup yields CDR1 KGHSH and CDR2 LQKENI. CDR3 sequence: CASVGHQSSYEQYF. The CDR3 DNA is TGTGCCAGTGTAGGGCATCAATCCTCCTACGAGCAGTACTTC.

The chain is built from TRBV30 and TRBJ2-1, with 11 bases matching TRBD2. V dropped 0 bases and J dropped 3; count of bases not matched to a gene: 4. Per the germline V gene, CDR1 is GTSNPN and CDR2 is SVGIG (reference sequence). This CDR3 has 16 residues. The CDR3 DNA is TGTGCCTGGAGTGTACTAGCGGGGGCCTTCTACAATGAGCAGTTCTTC. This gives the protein CAWSVLAGAFYNEQFF.

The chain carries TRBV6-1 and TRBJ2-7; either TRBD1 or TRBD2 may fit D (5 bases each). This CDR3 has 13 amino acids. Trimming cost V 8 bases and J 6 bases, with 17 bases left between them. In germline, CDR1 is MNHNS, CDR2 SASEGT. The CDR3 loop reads CASVGTLPVEQYF. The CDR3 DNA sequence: TGTGCCAGCGTGGGGACCTTGCCGGTCGAGCAGTACTTC.

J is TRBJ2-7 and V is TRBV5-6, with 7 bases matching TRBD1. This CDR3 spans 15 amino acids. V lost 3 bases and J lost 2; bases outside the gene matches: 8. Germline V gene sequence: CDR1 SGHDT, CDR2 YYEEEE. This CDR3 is CASSSRTGWPYEQYF. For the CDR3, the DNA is TGTGCCAGCAGCTCGAGGACAGGCTGGCCCTACGAGCAGTACTTC.

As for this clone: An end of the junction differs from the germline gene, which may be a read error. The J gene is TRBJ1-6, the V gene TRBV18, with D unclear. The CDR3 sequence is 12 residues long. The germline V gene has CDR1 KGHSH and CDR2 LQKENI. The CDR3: CASSPPNSPLHF. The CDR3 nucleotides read TGTGCCAGCTCCCCACCTAATTCACCCCTCCACTTT.

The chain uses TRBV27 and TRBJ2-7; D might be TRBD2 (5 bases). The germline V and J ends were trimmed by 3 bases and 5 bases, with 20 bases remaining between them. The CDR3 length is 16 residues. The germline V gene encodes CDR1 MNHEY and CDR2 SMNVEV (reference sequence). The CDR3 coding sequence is TGTGCCAGCAGTTTTTCCCCCACGAGGGCGCGGCACGAGCAGTACTTC. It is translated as CASSFSPTRARHEQYF.

The DNA of the CDR3 is TGTGCCAGCAGCCAAGGCGGGGTAAACACTGAAGCTTTCTTT. Its translation: CASSQGGVNTEAFF. The chain joins TRBV4-2 to TRBJ1-1, with D hard to call. Trimming removed 1 base from V and 2 bases from J, with 8 bases in between. Germline V lookup: CDR1 LGHNA, CDR2 YNFKEQ. The CDR3 spans 14 residues.

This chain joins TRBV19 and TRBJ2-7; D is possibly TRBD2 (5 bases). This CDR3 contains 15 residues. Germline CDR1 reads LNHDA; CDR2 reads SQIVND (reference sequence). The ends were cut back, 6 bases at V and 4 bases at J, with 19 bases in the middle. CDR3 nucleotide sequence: TGTGCCAGTAGCGCCCAAATTGCGAGGGCATACGAGCAGTACTTC. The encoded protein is CASSAQIARAYEQYF.

Here the CDR3 reads CASSWGLAGGVGELFF. For the CDR3, the DNA is TGTGCCAGCAGTTGGGGACTAGCGGGGGGTGTCGGGGAGCTGTTTTTT. V and J are TRBV6-5 and TRBJ2-2; 15 nucleotides agree with TRBD2. The CDR3 length is 16 residues. V was clipped by 4 bases and J by 7 bases; unmatched bases: 4. Germline V lookup: CDR1 MNHEY, CDR2 SVGAGI.

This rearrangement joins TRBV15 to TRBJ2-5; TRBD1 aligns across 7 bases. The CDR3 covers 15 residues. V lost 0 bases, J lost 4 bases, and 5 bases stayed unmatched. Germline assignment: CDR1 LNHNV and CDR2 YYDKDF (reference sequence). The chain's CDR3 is CATSRDLRTGETQYF. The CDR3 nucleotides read TGTGCCACCAGCAGAGATCTTAGGACAGGAGAGACCCAGTACTTC.

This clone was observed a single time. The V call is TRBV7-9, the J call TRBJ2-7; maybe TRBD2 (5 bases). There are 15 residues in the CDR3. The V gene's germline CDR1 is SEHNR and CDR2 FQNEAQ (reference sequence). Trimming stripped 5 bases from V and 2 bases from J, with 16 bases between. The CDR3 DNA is TGTGCCAGCAGCGCTAGGCCGGGGAAGACCTACGAGCAGTACTTC. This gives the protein CASSARPGKTYEQYF.

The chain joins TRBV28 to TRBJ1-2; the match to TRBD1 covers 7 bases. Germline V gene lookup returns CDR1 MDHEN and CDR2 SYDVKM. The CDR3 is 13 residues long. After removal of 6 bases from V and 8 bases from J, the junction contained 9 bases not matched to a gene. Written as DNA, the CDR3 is TGTGCCAGCAGGCCACCGGGACAGCCGGGCTACACCTTC. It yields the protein CASRPPGQPGYTF.

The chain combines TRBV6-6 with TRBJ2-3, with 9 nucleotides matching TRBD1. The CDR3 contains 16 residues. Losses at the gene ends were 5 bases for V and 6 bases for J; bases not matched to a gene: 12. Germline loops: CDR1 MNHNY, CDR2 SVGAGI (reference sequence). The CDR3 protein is CASSPGTGIIGDTQYF. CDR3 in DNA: TGTGCCAGCAGTCCCGGGACAGGGATCATTGGGGATACGCAGTATTTT.